A single sample is the source of the 25 T cell receptor beta chains below, sequenced in a study of blood T cells in healthy people across ages. Using a J-beta primer mix together with a sample-barcoded 5' primer, a second PCR was run for roughly 6 to 11 cycles. MiXCR, run by TCRdb on the 5' RACE reads, gives a single entry per CDR3 protein. The sample consists of 750,000 to 950,000 distinct CDR3 sequences, 20% to 30% of them appearing once. This sample was shared with a second study, whose subject was T cells of mothers and their children.

Sequencing used blood. These receptors came from a boy under 18 in good health.

Comment on this clonotype: Germline and junction disagree at one end, which may indicate a read error. The chain links TRBV28 to TRBJ2-6, with D possibly TRBD2 on 6 matching bases. Germline V gene lookup returns CDR1 MDHEN and CDR2 SYDVKM. The CDR3 length is 13 residues. The CDR3 DNA is TGCGCCGGGAGACAAACTGGGGCCAACGTCCTGACTTTC. This translates into CAGRQTGANVLTF.

This clonotype was picked up a small number of times. The V gene is TRBV2, the J gene TRBJ1-4; D not certain. Trimming shortened V by 6 bases and J by 7 bases, and 15 bases separated the two germline ends. CDR3 size: 14 residues. Germline V gives CDR1 SNHLY, CDR2 FYNNEI. The DNA of the CDR3 is TGTGCCAGCAGCCAGTCGGGGTCGGGTGAAAAACTGTTTTTT. Translating it yields CASSQSGSGEKLFF.

This clonotype turned up a few times. One end of the junction varies from germline; a read error may be responsible. This chain joins TRBV6-2 or TRBV6-3 and TRBJ2-5; 10 positions match TRBD2. CDR3 length: 17 amino acids. Germline loops: CDR1 MNHEY, CDR2 SVGEGT. The CDR3 is CAGSYSGLAGVRETQYF. DNA of the CDR3: TGTGCCGGCAGTTATTCAGGCCTAGCGGGGGTCCGGGAGACCCAGTACTTC.

CDR3 DNA: TGCGCCAGCAGCCCGGACAGTAACCGACCAGAAGATACGCAGTATTTT. It yields the protein CASSPDSNRPEDTQYF. This sequence joins TRBV4-1 and TRBJ2-3; the D gene is possibly TRBD1 (6 bases). The CDR3 has 16 residues. Per the germline V gene, CDR1 is MGHRA and CDR2 is YSYEKL. Trimming shortened V by 4 bases and J by 5 bases, and 19 bases separated the two germline ends.

The V and J genes are TRBV20-1 and TRBJ2-5, with D unclear. TRBJ2-7 matches the DNA end more closely, so the J call is doubtful. The CDR3 loop spans 12 amino acids. Germline CDR1 and CDR2: DFQATT and SNEGSKA (reference sequence). For the CDR3, the DNA is TGCAGTGCCAGTCAGGACGCATACGAGCAGTACTTC. Protein: CSASQDAYEQYF.

This clonotype was recorded a few times. The V and J genes are TRBV20-1 and TRBJ2-1, with D possibly being TRBD1 (6 bases). This CDR3 region has 13 residues. Germline V CDR1 and CDR2: DFQATT, SNEGSKA (reference sequence). V dropped 3 bases and J dropped 7 bases, with 13 bases sitting between them. The CDR3 loop reads CSASVTGLNEQFF. CDR3 bases: TGCAGTGCTAGTGTTACAGGGCTGAATGAGCAGTTCTTC.

The rearrangement joins TRBV18 to TRBJ1-1, with D unresolved. V gave up 5 bases and J gave up 3 bases, with 7 bases separating them. Germline V gene sequence: CDR1 KGHSH, CDR2 LQKENI. CDR3 length equals 12 residues. The CDR3 loop is CASSIGDTEAFF. The CDR3 DNA reads TGTGCCAGCTCAATTGGGGACACTGAAGCTTTCTTT.

The chain recombines TRBV5-1 with TRBJ2-7, with D possibly TRBD1 on 6 matching bases. Germline lookup yields CDR1 SGHRS and CDR2 YFSETQ. Trimming cost V 4 bases and J 3 bases, with 14 bases left between them. The CDR3 runs 14 residues. This CDR3 is CASSPPGRGYEQYF. CDR3 DNA: TGCGCCAGCAGCCCCCCGGGCAGGGGCTACGAGCAGTACTTC.

The table lists this clonotype with a few counts. This chain uses TRBV7-3 with TRBJ1-1, with D perhaps matching TRBD1 (5 bases). Between the trimmed V and J ends, which lost 5 bases and 5 bases, there was a span of 12 bases. Germline V lookup: CDR1 SGHTA, CDR2 FQGTGA. CDR3 length equals 13 residues. CDR3 DNA: TGTGCCAGCAGCCAGGGACCGGGTACTGAAGCTTTCTTT. Translating gives CASSQGPGTEAFF.

This chain joins TRBV7-9 and TRBJ2-5, with TRBD2 identical over 7 bases. The J call may be in error: the DNA end matches TRBJ2-7 better. The CDR3 consists of 15 residues. The germline CDR1 and CDR2 sequences are SEHNR and FQNEAQ (reference sequence). CDR3 residues: CASSFTGGPSYEQYF. DNA for the CDR3: TGTGCCAGCAGCTTCACGGGGGGACCGTCCTACGAGCAGTACTTC.

J is TRBJ2-7 and V is TRBV6-5; 10 bases fit TRBD2. With 6 bases clipped from V and 3 bases from J, the junction kept 5 bases outside the gene matches. Germline CDR1 is MNHEY and CDR2 is SVGAGI. The CDR3 spans 14 residues. The CDR3 loop reads CASRAGGKVYEQYF. CDR3 DNA sequence: TGTGCCAGCAGAGCGGGAGGGAAAGTCTACGAGCAGTACTTC.

The table lists this clonotype with a few counts. The rearrangement uses TRBV28 and TRBJ2-7, with D maybe TRBD1 (6 bases). Per the germline V gene, CDR1 is MDHEN and CDR2 is SYDVKM. The CDR3 runs 15 residues. Trimming removed 4 bases at V and 0 bases at J, with 13 bases between. The CDR3 protein is CASSSYRVSSYEQYF. As DNA, the CDR3 is TGTGCCAGCAGTTCCTACAGGGTGAGCTCCTACGAGCAGTACTTC.

The chain joins TRBV20-1 to TRBJ2-5; 13 nucleotides agree with TRBD2. The V gene's germline CDR1 is DFQATT and CDR2 SNEGSKA (reference sequence). The length of the CDR3 is 15 residues. V was clipped by 3 bases and J by 5 bases; unmatched bases: 6. The CDR3 nucleotides are TGCAGTGCTAGGATACTAGCGGGGGGGCCGGAGACCCAGTACTTC. Translated: CSARILAGGPETQYF.

This chain uses TRBV6-5 with TRBJ1-1; D perhaps matches TRBD1 (6 bases). The germline V gene encodes CDR1 MNHEY and CDR2 SVGAGI. This CDR3 comprises 15 residues. V was pared by 3 bases and J by 2 bases, with 13 bases between. The DNA for the CDR3 is TGTGCCAGCAGTTATAAATACAGGGCAAACACTGAAGCTTTCTTT. This translates into CASSYKYRANTEAFF.

This clonotype was counted only a few times. This chain joins TRBV24-1 and TRBJ2-2; either TRBD1 or TRBD2 may supply D (6 bases each). CDR3 length equals 12 residues. Germline V lookup: CDR1 KGHDR, CDR2 SFDVKD. Trimming cost V 1 base and J 13 bases, with 9 bases left between them. The CDR3 region has the DNA TGTGCCACCAGTGATTTCAGGGGAGGGCTGTTTTTT. It is translated as CATSDFRGGLFF.

There are a few counts of this clonotype. J is TRBJ1-5 and V is TRBV4-1; no clear D. V was pared by 0 bases and J by 0 bases, with 9 bases between. CDR3 size: 16 residues. Germline V gene data show CDR1 as MGHRA and CDR2 as YSYEKL. The CDR3, as DNA: TGCGCCAGCAGCCAAGATAACGGCTTTAGCAATCAGCCCCAGCATTTT. It specifies CASSQDNGFSNQPQHF.

This clonotype was seen only a few times. An end of the junction differs from the germline gene, which may be a read error. The rearrangement joins TRBV7-9 to TRBJ2-3; no clear D. This CDR3 is 12 amino acids long. The germline V gene encodes CDR1 SEHNR and CDR2 FQNEAQ (reference sequence). The CDR3 loop reads CANSLSTDTQYF. The CDR3 DNA reads TGTGCCAACAGCTTAAGCACAGATACGCAGTATTTT.

For the CDR3, the DNA is TGTGCCAGCAATTTTCGGCGACAAGGGGGCTACACCTTC. This encodes CASNFRRQGGYTF. The J gene is TRBJ1-2, the V gene TRBV28; D is unclear. Trimming removed 7 bases at V and 8 bases at J, with 17 bases between. The CDR3 is made up of 13 amino acids. Germline V gene lookup returns CDR1 MDHEN and CDR2 SYDVKM.

The chain is built from TRBV12-3 or TRBV12-4 and TRBJ2-7; TRBD2 matches 13 bases. This CDR3 contains 16 residues. The ends lost 5 bases at V and 2 bases at J; junction bases unmatched: 6. CDR3 coding DNA: TGTGCCAGCAGTCCGACTAGCGGGGGGCCGACCTACGAGCAGTACTTC. Translation: CASSPTSGGPTYEQYF.

This chain links TRBV11-1 with TRBJ2-5; D perhaps matches TRBD2 (6 bases). V dropped 5 bases and J dropped 5 bases, with 15 bases sitting between them. Germline assignment: CDR1 SGHAT and CDR2 FQDESV (reference sequence). CDR3 length equals 14 residues. This CDR3 reads CASSPRISGETQYF. The CDR3 nucleotides read TGTGCCAGCAGCCCTCGGATCAGCGGGGAGACCCAGTACTTC.

The chain couples TRBV5-1 to TRBJ2-1, with a tentative D call TRBD1 (6 bases). The germline V gene encodes CDR1 SGHRS and CDR2 YFSETQ. The V end was cut by 1 base, the J end by 13 bases, with 15 bases between. This CDR3 comprises 13 residues. In DNA, the CDR3 is TGCGCCAGCAGCTTGATTCCACGGGACACACAGTTCTTC. Its translation is CASSLIPRDTQFF.

This clonotype was observed many times. This chain uses TRBV5-1 with TRBJ2-7, with D maybe TRBD2 (7 bases). Between the trimmed V and J ends, which lost 4 bases and 4 bases, there was a span of 21 bases. Per germline, CDR1 SGHRS and CDR2 YFSETQ. The CDR3 covers 16 residues. The CDR3 region has the DNA TGCGCCAGCAGCGGGGGGGCCGCCAACTCCCTTTACGAGCAGTACTTC. Residues: CASSGGAANSLYEQYF.

This chain uses TRBV5-1 with TRBJ2-1; D perhaps matches TRBD1 (6 bases). The end of the DNA fits TRBJ2-7 better, so the J call may be wrong. The CDR3 is 15 amino acids. Germline CDR1 is SGHRS and CDR2 is YFSETQ. The CDR3, as DNA: TGCGCCAGCAGCGCCCCAGAACAGGGTGTCTACGAGCAGTACTTC. Translated, it gives CASSAPEQGVYEQYF.

As for this clonotype: Compared with germline, one end of the junction differs, possibly owing to a read error. This chain uses TRBV12-3 or TRBV12-4 with TRBJ1-1, with 8 positions matching TRBD1. This CDR3 is built from 13 residues. The CDR3 DNA follows: TGCGCCAGCAGCCCGACAGGGGCCATCGGAGCTTTCTTT. This translates into CASSPTGAIGAFF.

The CDR3 is CASIDSGTATYEQYF. The CDR3 nucleotides are TGTGCCAGCATAGACTCCGGGACAGCCACCTACGAGCAGTACTTC. This chain connects TRBV7-9 to TRBJ2-7; 7 bases align to TRBD1. In germline, CDR1 is SEHNR, CDR2 FQNEAQ (reference sequence). CDR3 length: 15 residues. V was clipped by 7 bases and J by 2 bases; unmatched bases: 11.